Presented here are 30 T cell receptor beta chains from one specimen sequenced in a study of blood T cell repertoires in COVID-19. Measured with immunoSEQ multiplex PCR; TCRdb has only the in-frame clones, and not every one. In the table there are 200,000 to 250,000 clones, approximately 87% of which are singletons. Material for sequencing was PBMCs or T cells enriched from blood (not recorded which). The receptors come from a woman in her forties or fifties in a cohort exposed to, infected with or recovered from COVID-19 (not recorded which).

V and J are TRBV7-8 and TRBJ1-1; D uncertain. The CDR3 length is 13 residues. Germline CDR1 and CDR2: SGHVS and FQNEAQ. V was shortened by 2 bases and J by 2 bases, with 6 bases between the two germline ends. CDR3 nucleotides: TGTGCCAGCAGCTTACGGAGAAACACTGAAGCTTTCTTT. Translation gives CASSLRRNTEAFF.

The chain combines TRBV7-2 with TRBJ2-5; 7 nucleotides agree with TRBD2. This CDR3 comprises 16 residues. CDR1 and CDR2 (germline): SGHTA, FQGNSA. Trimming cost V 3 bases and J 4 bases; bases outside gene matches: 11. In DNA form, the CDR3 reads TGTGCCAGCAGCTTGGGGGTGACTAGCACCCGAGAGACCCAGTACTTC. It specifies CASSLGVTSTRETQYF. The full variable domain, its missing parts supplied by reference TRBV7-2 and TRBJ2-5, is GAGVSQSPSNKVTEKGKDVELRCDPISGHTALYWYRQSLGQGLEFLIYFQGNSAPDKSGLPSDRFSAERTGGSVSTLTIQRTQQEDSAVYLCASSLGVTSTRETQYFGPGTRLLVL.

The chain combines TRBV5-6 with TRBJ2-7, with 8 bases aligning to TRBD1. Germline CDR1 SGHDT, CDR2 YYEEEE. The CDR3 extends over 13 amino acids. Trimming removed 3 bases from V and 3 bases from J; junction bases left unmatched: 2. The CDR3 DNA reads as TGTGCCAGCAGCTGGACAGGGATCTACGAGCAGTACTTC. Encoded protein: CASSWTGIYEQYF.

The J gene is TRBJ2-3, the V gene TRBV5-1, with 14 bases that match TRBD2. V shed 6 bases, J shed 5 bases, and the junction held 11 bases outside the gene matches. The CDR3 spans 17 residues. Germline CDR1 is SGHRS and CDR2 is YFSETQ. The CDR3 DNA sequence: TGCGCCAGCATGAGACAGACTAGCGGGGGGGCCGGAGATACGCAGTATTTT. This sequence encodes CASMRQTSGGAGDTQYF.

The V gene is TRBV29-1, the J gene TRBJ2-1; the match to TRBD1 covers 9 bases. This CDR3 contains 14 residues. J lost 2 bases, V lost 4 bases, and 3 bases had no gene match. Germline CDR1 and CDR2: SQVTM and ANQGSEA. CDR3 loop: CSVAGQGTYNEQFF. For the CDR3, the DNA is TGCAGCGTTGCGGGACAGGGAACCTACAATGAGCAGTTCTTC.

This chain links TRBV7-3 with TRBJ2-3; 12 bases are shared with TRBD2. J was trimmed by 2 bases and V by 2 bases; bases with no gene match: 8. CDR3 length equals 18 residues. The germline V gene has CDR1 SGHTA and CDR2 FQGTGA. CDR3: CASSLPSGGARSTDTQYF. CDR3 nucleotide sequence: TGTGCCAGCAGCTTACCTAGCGGGGGGGCGCGGTCCACAGATACGCAGTATTTT.

This chain links TRBV27 with TRBJ1-2, with 8 positions matching TRBD1. Germline V gene lookup returns CDR1 MNHEY and CDR2 SMNVEV (reference sequence). There are 16 residues in the CDR3. V lost 4 bases, J lost 11 bases, and 18 bases stayed unmatched. In DNA form, the CDR3 reads TGTGCCAGCAGTTCGGGACAGGACGGTCTATTTTTTGGGTACACCTTC. This gives the protein CASSSGQDGLFFGYTF.

This clone was seen only once. The chain couples TRBV21-1 to TRBJ2-7; the D segment call TRBD2 is taken from the table without a DNA check. TRBV21-1 is annotated as a pseudogene. The CDR3 is made up of 13 amino acids. CDR3 loop: CASICGGWLEQYF. As DNA, the CDR3 is TGTGCCAGCATATGTGGAGGATGGCTCGAGCAGTACTTC.

This chain uses TRBV6-6 with TRBJ2-7, with D maybe TRBD2 (5 bases). CDR3 size: 14 residues. V dropped 0 bases and J dropped 3 bases, with 9 bases sitting between them. Germline CDR1 reads MNHNY; CDR2 reads SVGAGI (reference sequence). CDR3 loop: CASSYSSGSYEQYF. CDR3 sequence (DNA): TGTGCCAGCAGTTACTCGTCGGGGAGCTACGAGCAGTACTTC.

The chain recombines TRBV4-3 with TRBJ1-1; D is unresolved. The germline gives CDR1 LGHNA, CDR2 YSLEER. CDR3 length equals 16 residues. Deletions cut 1 base from V and 5 bases from J, with 17 bases between. The CDR3 DNA follows: TGCGCCAGCAGCCAAGCACTTTCAGAGGGCTGGACTGAAGCTTTCTTT. It encodes CASSQALSEGWTEAFF.

V gene TRBV2 combines with J gene TRBJ1-2; D remains unclear. Germline V lookup: CDR1 SNHLY, CDR2 FYNNEI. V shed 1 base and J shed 3 bases, with 9 bases lying between them. CDR3 size: 14 residues. CDR3 sequence: CASSEDEAYYGYTF. The DNA of the CDR3 is TGTGCCAGCAGTGAAGACGAAGCGTACTATGGCTACACCTTC.

The genes are TRBV7-8 and TRBJ2-7; D possibly corresponds to TRBD2 (6 bases). The CDR3 runs to 14 residues. V gave up 4 bases and J gave up 3 bases, with 13 bases separating them. The V gene's germline CDR1 is SGHVS and CDR2 FQNEAQ. In DNA form, the CDR3 reads TGTGCCAGCAGCTGGGGAGGAGGGGACTACGAGCAGTACTTC. This gives the protein CASSWGGGDYEQYF. Full variable domain (missing parts from reference TRBV7-8 and TRBJ2-7): GAGVSQSPRYKVAKRGQDVALRCDPISGHVSLFWYQQALGQGPEFLTYFQNEAQLDKSGLPSDRFFAERPEGSVSTLKIQRTQQEDSAVYLCASSWGGGDYEQYFGPGTRLTVT.

This chain connects TRBV12-3 or TRBV12-4 to TRBJ2-5; D gene ambiguous. Trimming took off 7 bases at V and 5 bases at J, with 8 bases between the two ends. The CDR3 length is 11 residues. CDR3 residues: CASTSVETQYF. Here the CDR3 DNA reads TGTGCCAGCACCTCTGTGGAGACCCAGTACTTC.

This sequence joins TRBV18 and TRBJ2-2; D is unresolved. CDR3 size: 14 residues. Germline V gives CDR1 KGHSH, CDR2 LQKENI. Trimming removed 0 bases from V and 4 bases from J, with 6 bases in between. The CDR3 sequence: CASSPPSVTGELFF. The CDR3 DNA follows: TGTGCCAGCTCACCACCATCCGTCACCGGGGAGCTGTTTTTT.

V gene TRBV4-1 combines with J gene TRBJ1-3, with D uncertain. Trimming stripped 7 bases from V and 0 bases from J, with 10 bases between. CDR1 and CDR2 from the germline V gene are MGHRA and YSYEKL. The CDR3 is 14 residues long. Here the CDR3 reads CASKRDASGNTIYF. The CDR3 nucleotides are TGCGCCAGCAAACGGGATGCCTCTGGAAACACCATATATTTT.

This clone occurred once. V usage is TRBV6-6 and J usage is TRBJ2-3; 13 nucleotides match TRBD2. Germline V lookup: CDR1 MNHNY, CDR2 SVGAGI (reference sequence). The CDR3 extends over 16 amino acids. J lost 1 base, V lost 3 bases, and 1 base had no gene match. CDR3 DNA: TGTGCCAGCAGTTATGGGACTAGCGGGGGCACAGATACGCAGTATTTT. Amino acids: CASSYGTSGGTDTQYF.

CDR3 sequence: CAISESNTGTGGYTF. The CDR3 DNA follows: TGTGCCATCAGTGAGTCGAATACCGGGACAGGGGGCTACACCTTC. The rearrangement uses TRBV10-3 and TRBJ1-2; 9 bases line up with TRBD1. The length of the CDR3 is 15 residues. V lost 0 bases and J lost 8; bases outside the gene matches: 7. Germline V CDR1 and CDR2: ENHRY, SYGVKD.

This chain joins TRBV19 and TRBJ2-2; 8 bases map to TRBD2. V was pared by 6 bases and J by 3 bases, with 9 bases of the junction left unmatched. Germline CDR1 is LNHDA and CDR2 is SQIVND (reference sequence). This CDR3 contains 16 residues. This chain's CDR3 is CASRTRGGRDTGELFF. The DNA of the CDR3 is TGTGCCAGTAGAACCCGCGGGGGGCGAGACACCGGGGAGCTGTTTTTT.

The V and J genes are TRBV7-3 and TRBJ1-1; no firm D call. The CDR3 contains 15 residues. Trimming took 5 bases from V and 3 from J, leaving 16 bases between them. Germline assignment: CDR1 SGHTA and CDR2 FQGTGA. The CDR3 DNA is TGTGCCAGCAGCCCATCCTCGGGTACGGACACTGAAGCTTTCTTT. This translates into CASSPSSGTDTEAFF.

The chain recombines TRBV18 with TRBJ2-4, with 7 bases matching TRBD2. The length of the CDR3 is 17 residues. With 2 bases clipped from V and 0 bases from J, the junction kept 7 bases outside the gene matches. CDR1 KGHSH and CDR2 LQKENI come from the germline V gene. The DNA of the CDR3 is TGTGCCAGCTCACCAGGGGCGGCGGGGGTAGCCAAAAACATTCAGTACTTC. Encoded protein: CASSPGAAGVAKNIQYF. Full variable domain (missing parts from reference TRBV18 and TRBJ2-4): NAGVMQNPRHLVRRRGQEARLRCSPMKGHSHVYWYRQLPEEGLKFMVYLQKENIIDESGMPKERFSAEFPKEGPSILRIQQVVRGDSAAYFCASSPGAAGVAKNIQYFGAGTRLSVL.

This clone appeared a single time. The chain combines TRBV11-3 with TRBJ1-1; no reliable D call. The CDR3 totals 13 residues. The V and J ends lost 5 bases and 2 bases respectively, with 9 bases between them. Germline-derived CDR1 and CDR2 are SGHNT and YENEEA. Here the CDR3 DNA reads TGTGCCAGCAGCAAAGACTCTAACACTGAAGCTTTCTTT. Translating it yields CASSKDSNTEAFF.

This chain joins TRBV7-2 and TRBJ1-3; no clear D. The CDR3 has 13 residues. With 5 bases removed from V and 7 bases from J, the gap between germline ends came to 12 bases. Germline values: CDR1 SGHTA, CDR2 FQGNSA. Here the CDR3 DNA reads TGTGCCAGCAGCGTGGGCCGAGGGAACACCATATATTTT. Translated, it gives CASSVGRGNTIYF.

The chain couples TRBV6-5 to TRBJ1-2, with D hard to call. This CDR3 spans 13 amino acids. V shed 4 bases and J shed 2 bases, with 8 bases lying between them. Germline V gene lookup returns CDR1 MNHEY and CDR2 SVGAGI. The DNA of the CDR3 is TGTGCCAGCAGTTGGAGGAACAACTATGGCTACACCTTC. Its translation: CASSWRNNYGYTF.

This sequence joins TRBV28 and TRBJ1-3; the D is unclear. CDR3 size: 14 residues. CDR1 MDHEN and CDR2 SYDVKM come from the germline V gene. Trimming took 1 base from V and 1 from J, leaving 5 bases between them. The chain's CDR3 is CASSLSSSGNTIYF. The DNA for the CDR3 is TGTGCCAGCAGTTTATCCTCTTCTGGAAACACCATATATTTT. Together with reference TRBV28 and TRBJ1-3, the CDR3 gives the full variable domain: DVKVTQSSRYLVKRTGEKVFLECVQDMDHENMFWYRQDPGLGLRLIYFSYDVKMKEKGDIPEGYSVSREKKERFSLILESASTNQTSMYLCASSLSSSGNTIYFGEGSWLTVV.

V gene TRBV19 combines with J gene TRBJ2-3; TRBD2 matches at 14 bases. The CDR3 consists of 18 residues. V gave up 11 bases and J gave up 0 bases; unmatched junction bases: 13. In germline, CDR1 is LNHDA, CDR2 SQIVND (reference sequence). This CDR3 is CAVSRGLAGAGSTDTQYF. CDR3 in DNA: TGTGCCGTCTCCAGGGGACTAGCGGGGGCAGGAAGCACAGATACGCAGTATTTT.

V and J are TRBV6-5 and TRBJ1-2; the match to TRBD1 covers 10 bases. This CDR3 spans 15 amino acids. CDR1 is MNHEY and CDR2 is SVGAGI in the germline V gene. V dropped 6 bases and J dropped 8; count of bases not matched to a gene: 12. The CDR3, as DNA: TGTGCCAGCAGGCGACGGGGGACAGGGGAGACGGGCTACACCTTC. Amino acid sequence: CASRRRGTGETGYTF.

This clone was found a few times. The CDR3 DNA reads as TGTGCCACCTCACAGGGGGCAGGAGGTGGCTACACCTTC. Encoded protein: CATSQGAGGGYTF. V gene TRBV12-3 or TRBV12-4 combines with J gene TRBJ1-2; 9 bases are a match to TRBD1. V trimming: 10 bases; J trimming: 7 bases; junction bases outside the gene matches: 10. CDR3 length equals 13 residues.

This chain connects TRBV6-5 to TRBJ2-1; D is unresolved. Germline V CDR1 and CDR2: MNHEY, SVGAGI. The CDR3 length is 15 residues. V shed 6 bases and J shed 0 bases, with 12 bases lying between them. The CDR3 DNA is TGTGCCAGCAGGGCAAGGCCGGGCTCCTACAATGAGCAGTTCTTC. This translates into CASRARPGSYNEQFF.

V is TRBV30 and J is TRBJ2-1, with TRBD2 as a possible D gene (7 bases). Trimming stripped 0 bases from V and 7 bases from J, with 13 bases between. Germline CDR1 is GTSNPN and CDR2 is SVGIG (reference sequence). The length of the CDR3 is 14 residues. The CDR3 sequence: CAWSVRGGWNEQFF. Written as DNA, the CDR3 is TGTGCCTGGAGTGTAAGGGGGGGCTGGAATGAGCAGTTCTTC.

The rearrangement joins TRBV4-3 to TRBJ1-2; D not certain. V lost 0 bases and J 8 bases, leaving 10 bases between the germline ends. The CDR3 is made up of 13 amino acids. From germline, CDR1 is LGHNA and CDR2 YSLEER. CDR3 DNA: TGCGCCAGCAGCCAAGAGGGAGGGTTCGGCTACACCTTC. It encodes CASSQEGGFGYTF.